Below are 19 T cell receptor beta chains sequenced from a single sample in a study of OX40 agonist ivuxolimab in advanced cancers. Sequencing used immunoSEQ multiplex PCR; TCRdb keeps in-frame clones, though not all of them. Seen here are roughly 40,000 clones, over 75% observed once, and the top ten hold roughly 13%. Sequenced here: CD4+ or CD8+ T cells sorted from blood, sampled in a trial of the OX40 agonist ivuxolimab. Receptors originate from an adult with an advanced solid tumor such as melanoma, head and neck, liver or kidney cancer.

This rearrangement joins TRBV6-1 to TRBJ2-2; 14 bases fit TRBD2. The CDR3 totals 17 residues. V shed 1 base and J 8 bases; nucleotides not matched to a gene: 6. The V gene's germline CDR1 is MNHNS and CDR2 SASEGT. CDR3 sequence (DNA): TGTGCCAGCAGTGAAGGGGGACTAGCGGGAGCAAAAGGGGAGCTGTTTTTT. Protein: CASSEGGLAGAKGELFF.

This chain links TRBV4-1 with TRBJ2-7; TRBD1 or TRBD2 may be the D gene (6 bases each). CDR3 length equals 15 residues. Germline-derived CDR1 and CDR2 are MGHRA and YSYEKL. Trimming removed 6 bases at V and 3 bases at J, with 18 bases between. The CDR3 bases are TGCGCCAGCAGGCACACGGGGGCAGGGGACTACGAGCAGTACTTC. Protein sequence: CASRHTGAGDYEQYF.

This chain uses TRBV7-6 with TRBJ2-5; 10 nucleotides agree with TRBD1. This CDR3 comprises 15 residues. V lost 5 bases to trimming and J lost 2 bases; unmatched junction nucleotides: 5. Germline CDR1 SGHVS, CDR2 FNYEAQ. The CDR3 sequence: CASSAWTGGQETQYF. Here the CDR3 DNA reads TGTGCCAGCAGCGCCTGGACAGGGGGACAAGAGACCCAGTACTTC.

The chain is built from TRBV7-6 and TRBJ1-5, with D unclear. Germline assignment: CDR1 SGHVS and CDR2 FNYEAQ. The CDR3 is 13 residues long. V gave up 5 bases and J gave up 4 bases, with 9 bases separating them. In DNA form, the CDR3 reads TGTGCCAGCAGCCCTGGACGGAATCAGCCCCAGCATTTT. It encodes CASSPGRNQPQHF.

The count of this clone is one. The chain links TRBV14 to TRBJ2-2; maybe TRBD1 (6 bases). With 2 bases removed from V and 4 bases from J, the gap between germline ends came to 11 bases. This CDR3 is 15 amino acids long. Looked up from germline, CDR1 is SGHDN and CDR2 is FVKESK. The CDR3 protein is CASSQNRDITGELFF. CDR3 DNA: TGTGCCAGCAGCCAAAACCGGGACATCACCGGGGAGCTGTTTTTT.

The genes are TRBV19 and TRBJ1-1; D gene uncertain. The CDR3 consists of 13 residues. Trimming shortened V by 3 bases and J by 1 base, and 6 bases separated the two germline ends. CDR1 and CDR2 (germline): LNHDA, SQIVND (reference sequence). The chain's CDR3 is CASSIFRNTEAFF. In DNA form, the CDR3 reads TGTGCCAGTAGTATTTTCCGGAACACTGAAGCTTTCTTT. Supplemented by reference TRBV19 and TRBJ1-1, the full variable domain reads DGGITQSPKYLFRKEGQNVTLSCEQNLNHDAMYWYRQDPGQGLRLIYYSQIVNDFQKGDIAEGYSVSREKKESFPLTVTSAQKNPTAFYLCASSIFRNTEAFFGQGTRLTVV.

V is TRBV5-8 and J is TRBJ2-2; 9 nucleotides line up with TRBD1. The CDR3 contains 15 residues. The germline CDR1 and CDR2 sequences are SGHTS and YDEGEE. Germline trimming cut 2 bases from V and 6 bases from J; bases unmatched to any gene: 5. This CDR3 reads CASSFPGQGSGELFF. As DNA, the CDR3 is TGTGCCAGCAGCTTTCCGGGACAGGGTTCCGGGGAGCTGTTTTTT. Filled out from reference TRBV5-8 and TRBJ2-2, the complete variable domain reads EAGVTQSPTHLIKTRGQQATLRCSPISGHTSVYWYQQALGLGLQFLLWYDEGEERNRGNFPPRFSGRQFPNYSSELNVNALELEDSALYLCASSFPGQGSGELFFGEGSRLTVL.

The V and J genes are TRBV7-6 and TRBJ2-2; 8 positions agree with TRBD2. The V segment lost 7 bases and the J segment 7 bases; nucleotides outside the gene matches: 8. CDR1 and CDR2 (germline): SGHVS, FNYEAQ. The CDR3 consists of 14 residues. DNA for the CDR3: TGTGCCAGCACCCCGAGCGGGAGTGGCGGGGAGCTGTTTTTT. Protein: CASTPSGSGGELFF.

This chain connects TRBV7-9 to TRBJ1-2; unclear D gene. V was trimmed by 5 bases and J by 8 bases, leaving 9 bases between them. Germline CDR1 reads SEHNR; CDR2 reads FQNEAQ (reference sequence). The CDR3 is 11 residues long. For the CDR3, the DNA is TGTGCCAGCAGCAACCCCGGGGGCTACACCTTC. Translating it yields CASSNPGGYTF.

The chain uses TRBV4-2 and TRBJ1-1; D is undetermined. V was cut by 2 bases and J by 0 bases, with 13 bases left in between. The length of the CDR3 is 16 residues. Germline assignment: CDR1 LGHNA and CDR2 YNFKEQ. The CDR3 here is CASSQKIYTLNTEAFF. The CDR3 nucleotides are TGTGCCAGCAGCCAAAAAATCTACACTCTGAACACTGAAGCTTTCTTT.

V usage is TRBV6-4 and J usage is TRBJ2-3; 10 bases match TRBD2. The CDR3 length is 15 residues. V shed 3 bases and J 1 base; nucleotides not matched to a gene: 1. Germline lookup yields CDR1 MRHNA and CDR2 SNTAGT. CDR3 coding DNA: TGTGCCAGCAGTGAGGGGACTAGCGGCACAGATACGCAGTATTTT. Amino acid sequence: CASSEGTSGTDTQYF.

The V and J genes are TRBV9 and TRBJ1-1, with D uncertain. CDR3 length: 14 residues. The V gene lost 0 bases and the J gene lost 2 bases, with 8 bases spanning the gap. Looked up from germline, CDR1 is SGDLS and CDR2 is YYNGEE. CDR3 nucleotide sequence: TGTGCCAGCAGCGTAGTCGGTAAAAACACTGAAGCTTTCTTT. Translation gives CASSVVGKNTEAFF.

Notes on this clone: The same CDR3 can be traced to other DNA sequences in this sample. CDR3 protein: CASSRGRGNTIYF. In nucleotides, the CDR3 is TGTGCCAGCAGTAGGGGGCGAGGAAACACCATATATTTT. This rearrangement joins TRBV6-5 to TRBJ1-3; 7 positions match TRBD1. In germline, CDR1 is MNHEY, CDR2 SVGAGI. CDR3 length equals 13 residues. With V trimmed by 5 bases and J by 4 bases, 2 bases remained unmatched.

The genes are TRBV5-4 and TRBJ2-3; TRBD2 matches 8 bases. CDR3 length equals 15 residues. Per germline, CDR1 SGHNT and CDR2 YYREEE (reference sequence). J was trimmed by 4 bases and V by 4 bases; bases with no gene match: 8. Here the CDR3 reads CASSLRAGGPDTQYF. The DNA of the CDR3 is TGTGCCAGCAGCCTGAGGGCGGGAGGCCCAGATACGCAGTATTTT.

The genes are TRBV30 and TRBJ1-5; D remains unclear. There are 13 residues in the CDR3. V was clipped by 3 bases and J by 2 bases, with 8 bases between them. Germline CDR1 and CDR2: GTSNPN and SVGIG (reference sequence). The CDR3 spells CAWSRKGNQPQHF. CDR3 nucleotide sequence: TGTGCCTGGAGCCGGAAAGGCAATCAGCCCCAGCATTTT.

V gene TRBV30 combines with J gene TRBJ1-1, with 7 bases identical to TRBD1. The V gene's germline CDR1 is GTSNPN and CDR2 SVGIG (reference sequence). The CDR3 contains 13 residues. V lost 5 bases, J lost 5 bases, and 8 bases stayed unmatched. The CDR3 loop reads CAWQTGKHTEAFF. DNA for the CDR3: TGTGCCTGGCAGACAGGGAAACATACTGAAGCTTTCTTT.

This chain links TRBV7-2 with TRBJ2-7; D uncertain. The CDR3 totals 14 residues. Trimming stripped 5 bases from V and 6 bases from J, with 17 bases between. Germline lookup yields CDR1 SGHTA and CDR2 FQGNSA. The chain's CDR3 is CASSPPGPPAEQYF. Here the CDR3 DNA reads TGTGCCAGCAGCCCCCCTGGGCCTCCCGCCGAGCAGTACTTC.

The CDR3 loop reads CASSEGQNSNQPQHF. CDR3 DNA: TGTGCCAGCAGTGAGGGGCAGAATAGCAATCAGCCCCAGCATTTT. The chain couples TRBV2 to TRBJ1-5; a weak D match, TRBD1 (5 bases). V was shortened by 3 bases and J by 0 bases, with 9 bases between the two germline ends. The CDR3 loop spans 15 amino acids. CDR1 is SNHLY, CDR2 FYNNEI, per germline.

The chain links TRBV7-9 to TRBJ1-6; D might be TRBD1 (6 bases). From germline, CDR1 is SEHNR and CDR2 FQNEAQ (reference sequence). There are 16 residues in the CDR3. Trimming stripped 1 base from V and 7 bases from J, with 14 bases between. The CDR3 bases are TGTGCCAGCAGCTTAGAAGTAGGGGGTTGGAATTCACCCCTCCACTTT. The encoded protein is CASSLEVGGWNSPLHF. The full variable domain, its missing parts supplied by reference TRBV7-9 and TRBJ1-6, is DTGVSQNPRHKITKRGQNVTFRCDPISEHNRLYWYRQTLGQGPEFLTYFQNEAQLEKSRLLSDRFSAERPKGSFSTLEIQRTEQGDSAMYLCASSLEVGGWNSPLHFGNGTRLTVT.